Sequencing of this T cell receptor (beta chain) was carried out in a study of PD-1 blockade in classical Hodgkin lymphoma. General observations from the study: Underlying causes for the observed repertoire differences were not defined, possibly disease activity or prior therapy.

Sequenced by immunoSEQ multiplex PCR; TCRdb stores in-frame clones only, minus some. The sample has tens of thousands of clones, around 89% seen once. The V and J ends lost 2 bases and 0 bases respectively, with 5 bases between them. Germline V gene lookup returns CDR1 SGDLS and CDR2 YYNGEE. The CDR3 spans 14 residues. Time point reported: cycle 4 day 1 (C4D1), after five to seven weeks of nivolumab. Every patient relapsed after autologous stem cell transplantation, and brentuximab vedotin exposure varied. Details on this clone: Antigen: not known.

This sequence joins TRBV9 and TRBJ1-4; D call uncertain. The sequencing used peripheral blood mononuclear cells (PBMCs), collected before the fourth cycle of nivolumab. This sequence was found in a human donor with classical Hodgkin lymphoma. The CDR3 DNA follows: TGTGCCAGCAGCGTGGCTGCAACTAATGAAAAACTGTTTTTT. Translating gives CASSVAATNEKLFF.